Detailed here is one T cell receptor beta chain. The antigen is not known. Generated by immunoSEQ multiplex PCR, the TCRdb table keeps only in-frame clones and is missing some. The table shows fewer than 110,000 clones, with approximately 86% occurring only once. This specimen belongs to a study of graft-versus-host responses after intestinal transplantation. Study outcomes and limitations: Recipient marrow held GvH clones, some first seen in ileum or blood. Subjects displaying graft-donor T cell macrochimerism possessed elevated graft-versus-host to host-versus-graft clonal ratios inside allografts.

Germline assignment: CDR1 SGDLS and CDR2 YYNGEE. V gave up 4 bases and J gave up 6 bases, with 11 bases separating them. The CDR3 consists of 12 residues. The receptor was derived from a human donor who was the organ donor for an intestinal transplant. The chain recombines TRBV9 with TRBJ2-7, with a weak D call TRBD2 (7 bases). The starting material was unstimulated CD4+ T cells sorted from spleen or lymph node cells, obtained before transplant. CDR3 in DNA: TGTGCCAGCAGCTCGGGGGGCGTCGAGCAGTACTTC. It specifies CASSSGGVEQYF.